What follows are 21 T cell receptor beta chains derived from one specimen sequenced in a study of neoadjuvant anti-PD-1 for oral cavity cancer. The method was immunoSEQ multiplex PCR; TCRdb's version includes in-frame clones alone and lacks a portion of them. The table shows around 12,000 clones, with around three fifths occurring only once. Sequenced material: PBMCs, taken before nivolumab (anti-PD-1) treatment. The receptor set was obtained from a person aged 35-79 years with oral cavity squamous cell carcinoma.

This clone was recorded only once. The CDR3 protein is CASSLRGLAGGSGQETQYF. The CDR3 DNA follows: TGTGCCAGCAGCTTAAGAGGGCTAGCGGGGGGTAGTGGCCAAGAGACCCAGTACTTC. V and J are TRBV7-8 and TRBJ2-5; TRBD2 aligns across 11 bases. Germline CDR1 reads SGHVS; CDR2 reads FQNEAQ. The CDR3 consists of 19 residues. V was pared by 2 bases and J by 1 base, with 12 bases of the junction left unmatched.

The rearrangement uses TRBV29-1 and TRBJ2-5, with D perhaps assigned TRBD1 or TRBD2 (5 bases each). Germline V gene sequence: CDR1 SQVTM, CDR2 ANQGSEA. The CDR3 extends over 11 amino acids. The CDR3 sequence is CTGTVQETQYF. The DNA of the CDR3 is TGCACTGGGACGGTACAAGAGACCCAGTACTTC.

The rearrangement links TRBV19 to TRBJ1-1; possible D gene TRBD1, 5 bases. This CDR3 contains 14 residues. Trimming stripped 8 bases from V and 5 bases from J, with 18 bases between. Germline V lookup: CDR1 LNHDA, CDR2 SQIVND (reference sequence). This chain's CDR3 is CASGFGGKGTEAFF. The CDR3 DNA sequence: TGTGCCAGTGGCTTTGGGGGGAAGGGAACTGAAGCTTTCTTT.

The chain combines TRBV27 with TRBJ2-5; D not resolved. The CDR3 contains 14 residues. V lost 2 bases, J lost 0 bases, and 7 bases lay in between. Germline values: CDR1 MNHEY, CDR2 SMNVEV (reference sequence). DNA of the CDR3: TGTGCCAGCAGTTTAGGTCCGTACCAAGAGACCCAGTACTTC. This encodes CASSLGPYQETQYF.

This clone was seen once. V and J are TRBV19 and TRBJ1-2; 7 nucleotides agree with TRBD1. Germline V gene data show CDR1 as LNHDA and CDR2 as SQIVND (reference sequence). This CDR3 contains 13 residues. The ends lost 3 bases at V and 5 bases at J; junction bases unmatched: 3. The CDR3: CASSMGDSYGYTF. CDR3 coding DNA: TGTGCCAGTAGTATGGGGGACAGTTATGGCTACACCTTC.

This chain links TRBV2 with TRBJ1-1; 9 bases match TRBD1. The germline CDR1 and CDR2 sequences are SNHLY and FYNNEI. V was pared by 6 bases and J by 1 base, with 6 bases of the junction left unmatched. CDR3 length: 15 amino acids. The DNA for the CDR3 is TGTGCCAGCAGATCATGGGACAGGGAGAACACTGAAGCTTTCTTT. This sequence encodes CASRSWDRENTEAFF. The variable domain in full, with the rest retrieved from reference TRBV2 and TRBJ1-1, is EPEVTQTPSHQVTQMGQEVILRCVPISNHLYFYWYRQILGQKVEFLVSFYNNEISEKSEIFDDQFSVERPDGSNFTLKIRSTKLEDSAMYFCASRSWDRENTEAFFGQGTRLTVV.

The sample holds a few counts of this clone. V is TRBV10-1 and J is TRBJ2-7; 8 nucleotides line up with TRBD2. The V segment lost 5 bases and the J segment 3 bases; nucleotides outside the gene matches: 3. Germline V gene sequence: CDR1 WNHNN, CDR2 SYGVQD (reference sequence). The CDR3 length is 13 residues. The CDR3 reads CASSSGRNYEQYF. The CDR3 nucleotides read TGCGCCAGCAGTAGCGGGAGAAACTACGAGCAGTACTTC.

This clone was counted between two and nine times. J is TRBJ1-2 and V is TRBV15; D is unresolved. The CDR3 has 16 residues. Trimming left V 4 bases short and J 0 bases short, with 15 bases between. Per the germline V gene, CDR1 is LNHNV and CDR2 is YYDKDF (reference sequence). The CDR3 reads CATSTYGQPSNYGYTF. In DNA form, the CDR3 reads TGTGCCACCAGCACTTATGGGCAACCGTCTAACTATGGCTACACCTTC.

The J gene is TRBJ2-1, the V gene TRBV2; 9 bases map to TRBD2. CDR3 size: 15 residues. Trimming removed 3 bases from V and 7 bases from J; junction bases left unmatched: 7. Germline CDR1 SNHLY, CDR2 FYNNEI. The CDR3 is CASSEREGSLNEQFF. CDR3 nucleotides: TGTGCCAGCAGTGAGCGGGAGGGCAGTTTAAATGAGCAGTTCTTC.

The chain combines TRBV6-1 with TRBJ2-1; 8 bases match TRBD2. This CDR3 contains 15 residues. Germline CDR1 reads MNHNS; CDR2 reads SASEGT. The V and J ends lost 5 bases and 4 bases, in that order; junction bases with no gene match: 7. The CDR3 loop is CASSSAGGGYNEQFF. CDR3 bases: TGTGCCAGCAGTTCCGCGGGAGGAGGGTACAATGAGCAGTTCTTC.

The chain is built from TRBV6-5 and TRBJ1-2, with D possibly TRBD1 on 5 matching bases. Trimming took off 0 bases at V and 8 bases at J, with 10 bases between the two ends. The CDR3 runs 13 residues. Germline V gives CDR1 MNHEY, CDR2 SVGAGI. CDR3 bases: TGTGCCAGCAGTTACTCGCCAGGGTACGGCTACACCTTC. Translated: CASSYSPGYGYTF.

The chain recombines TRBV7-6 with TRBJ2-2; TRBD1 matches 12 bases. Germline V gives CDR1 SGHVS, CDR2 FNYEAQ. Trimming took 5 bases from V and 6 from J; bases not matched to a gene: 10. The CDR3 is 17 residues long. The CDR3 here is CASSRIGTGGESGELFF. In DNA, the CDR3 is TGTGCCAGCAGCCGGATTGGGACAGGGGGCGAGTCCGGGGAGCTGTTTTTT.

This clone has just one count. CDR3 loop: CASSSRLGSGANVLTF. The CDR3 DNA sequence: TGTGCCAGCAGCTCTCGCCTAGGGTCTGGGGCCAACGTCCTGACTTTC. The chain has TRBV7-3 and TRBJ2-6; D is ambiguous. This CDR3 is built from 16 residues. Looked up from germline, CDR1 is SGHTA and CDR2 is FQGTGA. The V gene lost 4 bases and the J gene lost 1 base, with 11 bases spanning the gap.

The V call is TRBV19, the J call TRBJ2-5; 10 bases match TRBD1. V was clipped by 5 bases and J by 2 bases; unmatched bases: 8. The germline V gene has CDR1 LNHDA and CDR2 SQIVND (reference sequence). The CDR3 has 16 amino acids. In DNA, the CDR3 is TGTGCCAGTAGTGGCCGGGACAGGGGTTATCAAGAGACCCAGTACTTC. Its translation is CASSGRDRGYQETQYF.

The chain combines TRBV27 with TRBJ2-1, with TRBD2 identical over 10 bases. This CDR3 has 14 amino acids. The germline V gene has CDR1 MNHEY and CDR2 SMNVEV (reference sequence). V lost 6 bases and J lost 9; bases outside the gene matches: 8. The CDR3 here is CASRGTSVIGEQFF. CDR3 DNA: TGTGCCAGCAGGGGGACTAGCGTCATAGGTGAGCAGTTCTTC.

On this clone itself: The junction differs from germline at one of its ends, possibly a read error. The V gene is TRBV5-6, the J gene TRBJ1-5; D is uncertain. The CDR3 spans 13 residues. Looked up from germline, CDR1 is SGHDT and CDR2 is YYEEEE. The CDR3 protein is CASSLDGNQPQHF. The CDR3 nucleotides read TGTGCCAGCAGTTTGGACGGTAATCAGCCCCAGCATTTT. The whole variable domain, remainder taken from reference TRBV5-6 and TRBJ1-5, is DAGVTQSPTHLIKTRGQQVTLRCSPKSGHDTVSWYQQALGQGPQFIFQYYEEEERQRGNFPDRFSGHQFPNYSSELNVNALLLGDSALYLCASSLDGNQPQHFGDGTRLSIL.

This clone was recorded only once. The CDR3 DNA reads as TGCAGCGTTGAAGCCATCCAGGGGGAGAGCACAGATACGCAGTATTTT. This sequence encodes CSVEAIQGESTDTQYF. V usage is TRBV29-1 and J usage is TRBJ2-3, with 7 nucleotides matching TRBD1. CDR1 is SQVTM, CDR2 ANQGSEA, per germline. This CDR3 contains 16 residues. V was clipped by 1 base and J by 0 bases; unmatched bases: 7.

This clone was found a few times. The chain recombines TRBV6-1 with TRBJ2-5, with D unresolved. Trimming took 8 bases from V and 2 from J, leaving 15 bases between them. Germline V gives CDR1 MNHNS, CDR2 SASEGT. The CDR3 spans 14 residues. The CDR3 protein is CASHSRIYQETQYF. DNA for the CDR3: TGTGCCAGCCATTCCAGGATATATCAAGAGACCCAGTACTTC.

CDR3 loop: CASSAYESTEAFF. DNA for the CDR3: TGTGCCAGCAGCGCATATGAGAGCACTGAAGCTTTCTTT. This chain joins TRBV4-2 and TRBJ1-1; D is uncertain. V was pared by 5 bases and J by 4 bases, with 11 bases between. Germline loops: CDR1 LGHNA, CDR2 YNFKEQ. CDR3 size: 13 residues.

This chain links TRBV9 with TRBJ2-1, with 11 positions matching TRBD2. V was pared by 5 bases and J by 0 bases, with 10 bases of the junction left unmatched. In germline, CDR1 is SGDLS, CDR2 YYNGEE. The length of the CDR3 is 18 residues. The DNA of the CDR3 is TGTGCCAGCAGGAGGGGACTAGCGGACCAAAGCTCCTACAATGAGCAGTTCTTC. It encodes CASRRGLADQSSYNEQFF. Full variable domain (missing parts from reference TRBV9 and TRBJ2-1): DSGVTQTPKHLITATGQRVTLRCSPRSGDLSVYWYQQSLDQGLQFLIQYYNGEERAKGNILERFSAQQFPDLHSELNLSSLELGDSALYFCASRRGLADQSSYNEQFFGPGTRLTVL.

The chain couples TRBV19 to TRBJ1-1; 9 bases align to TRBD1. V shed 6 bases and J 0 bases; nucleotides not matched to a gene: 11. There are 17 residues in the CDR3. Germline V gives CDR1 LNHDA, CDR2 SQIVND (reference sequence). CDR3 in DNA: TGTGCCAGTAGATCCCGGGACAGGGAAGTCATGAACACTGAAGCTTTCTTT. It translates to CASRSRDREVMNTEAFF.